Each of the 3 T cell receptor beta chains below was sequenced from the same sample in a study of lymphopenia after photon versus proton radiotherapy (dated by TCRdb to the late 2010s). To prepare the library, the immunoSEQ multiplex PCR assay was applied. As stored in TCRdb, this immuneACCESS dataset retains in-frame rearrangements with V and J assigned. A fraction of the clones does not appear; measured against another copy, unresolved V genes explain less than half of the discrepancy, and the remainder lacks a known reason. The sample table lists about 24,000 clones, roughly 82% of them with a count of one. The ten largest clones take up over 20% of the sample. The source was peripheral blood, collected from a patient treated with proton-based radiotherapy. These receptors were collected from a woman in her seventies with pancreatic cancer.

V usage is TRBV6-5 and J usage is TRBJ2-2; D is unresolved. Trimming shortened V by 6 bases and J by 0 bases, and 11 bases separated the two germline ends. The length of the CDR3 is 15 residues. Germline lookup yields CDR1 MNHEY and CDR2 SVGAGI. CDR3 sequence (DNA): TGTGCCAGCAGGCCTTCCCTTTCGAACACCGGGGAGCTGTTTTTT. This translates into CASRPSLSNTGELFF.

The V gene is TRBV18, the J gene TRBJ2-7, with 11 bases matching TRBD2. Germline V CDR1 and CDR2: KGHSH, LQKENI. V was clipped by 5 bases and J by 2 bases; unmatched bases: 17. CDR3 length equals 19 residues. The CDR3 DNA is TGTGCCAGCTCATCTACCGCGACTAGCGGGATTCATCCCACCTACGAGCAGTACTTC. This translates into CASSSTATSGIHPTYEQYF.

This clone has more than one count but fewer than ten. V gene TRBV6-5 combines with J gene TRBJ2-1; TRBD2 is a possible D gene (6 bases). The germline V gene encodes CDR1 MNHEY and CDR2 SVGAGI. V lost 5 bases and J lost 7, with 15 bases in between. CDR3 length equals 14 residues. The CDR3 coding sequence is TGTGCCAGCAGTATCGTCGGGAGAGGAAATGAGCAGTTCTTC. Protein: CASSIVGRGNEQFF.